Sequencing of this TCR beta chain was carried out in a study of blood T cell repertoires in COVID-19. Looking at the study overall: PBMCs, B-cell-depleted T cells, or T cells were the source of the cDNA or gDNA that made up the material.

The CDR3 contains 17 residues. V lost 5 bases to trimming and J lost 1 base; unmatched junction nucleotides: 11. Germline V gene data show CDR1 as SGHTA and CDR2 as FQGNSA. Repertoires were generated with immunoSEQ multiplex PCR, while TCRdb's copy carries only in-frame clones and drops some. The sample lists 200,000 to 300,000 clones, over 80% occurring once. The chain uses TRBV7-2 and TRBJ2-3; 8 positions match TRBD1. Sample: peripheral blood. This TCR was sampled from a human donor in a cohort sampled during active COVID-19. CDR3 nucleotide sequence: TGTGCCAGCAGCCTACACCGGCGGGGACAGGGCACAGATACGCAGTATTTT. It specifies CASSLHRRGQGTDTQYF.